A selection of T cell receptor beta chains follows, all from one sample in a study of cytomegalovirus exposure and HLA in healthy donors. This table comes from immunoSEQ multiplex PCR, and its TCRdb copy is limited to in-frame clones, with some not included. Here the sample spans approximately 70,000 clones, approximately 70% being singletons. The sequencing input was PBMCs. All receptors come from a woman aged 50 to 60 in good health and CMV-seropositive. The conserved cysteine and the conserved F or W are not part of the CDR3 here.

j_gene: TRBJ2-7
v_gene: TRBV7-2
len: 13
CDR3aa: ASSSTSGGLYEQY

j_gene: TRBJ2-7
v_gene: TRBV27
len: 13
CDR3aa: ASSPRQGDVGEQY

j_gene: TRBJ2-7
v_gene: TRBV2
len: 12
CDR3aa: AIFAPGQSYEQY

j_gene: TRBJ1-1
v_gene: TRBV28
len: 13
CDR3aa: ASTHIKGVNTEAF

j_gene: TRBJ1-5
v_gene: TRBV5-6
len: 17
CDR3aa: ASSLRKGREGWGNQPQH

j_gene: TRBJ1-2
v_gene: TRBV7-3
len: 12
CDR3aa: ASSSIQGDYGYT

j_gene: TRBJ2-3
v_gene: TRBV5-1
len: 15
CDR3aa: ASTNPKTGGSTDTQY

j_gene: TRBJ2-2
v_gene: TRBV5-8
len: 11
CDR3aa: ASSPRLTGELF

j_gene: TRBJ2-4
v_gene: TRBV4-3
len: 15
CDR3aa: ASSLILGGVGKNIQY

j_gene: TRBJ2-1
v_gene: TRBV19
len: 14
CDR3aa: ASRGRDAPKHDEQF

j_gene: TRBJ2-2
v_gene: TRBV29-1
len: 12
CDR3aa: SVVLGHNTGELF

j_gene: TRBJ1-2
v_gene: TRBV30
len: 11
CDR3aa: AWLEYSPYGYT

j_gene: TRBJ2-4
v_gene: TRBV28
len: 13
CDR3aa: ASSLTGLAKNIQY

j_gene: TRBJ2-1
v_gene: TRBV19
len: 17
CDR3aa: ASSISGTSGSLRYNEQF

j_gene: TRBJ1-1
v_gene: TRBV30
len: 14
CDR3aa: AWSVRIGRGLPEAF

j_gene: TRBJ1-6
v_gene: TRBV7-2
len: 12
CDR3aa: ASSLGQGAAPLH

j_gene: TRBJ2-5
v_gene: TRBV9
len: 13
CDR3aa: ASSVASSGRETQY

j_gene: TRBJ1-1
v_gene: TRBV4-1
len: 11
CDR3aa: ASSPANREEAF

j_gene: TRBJ2-5
v_gene: TRBV27
len: 13
CDR3aa: ASNPSGGSQETQY

j_gene: TRBJ2-5
v_gene: TRBV2
len: 12
CDR3aa: ASSGRDFEETQY

j_gene: TRBJ1-6
v_gene: TRBV5-1
len: 12
CDR3aa: ASSLDRENSPLH

j_gene: TRBJ2-1
v_gene: TRBV9
len: 14
CDR3aa: ASSVTPGLADNEQF

j_gene: TRBJ2-7
v_gene: TRBV7-2
len: 13
CDR3aa: ASSLTSGRADEQY

j_gene: TRBJ1-5
v_gene: TRBV7-6
len: 15
CDR3aa: ASSLATGGIPNQPQH

j_gene: TRBJ1-2
v_gene: TRBV4-3
len: 12
CDR3aa: ASSPDRGTYGYT

j_gene: TRBJ2-1
v_gene: TRBV4-3
len: 13
CDR3aa: ASSQSLAPYNEQF

j_gene: TRBJ2-7
v_gene: TRBV2
len: 12
CDR3aa: ASRRTSGNYEQY

j_gene: TRBJ2-1
v_gene: TRBV28
len: 14
CDR3aa: ASRSLLAGGANEQF

j_gene: TRBJ1-5
v_gene: TRBV16
len: 14
CDR3aa: ASSQYKTGPDQPQH

j_gene: .
v_gene: TRBV9
len: 12
CDR3aa: ASSVGTGTYEQY

j_gene: TRBJ2-1
v_gene: TRBV30
len: 15
CDR3aa: AWSVLEGRVSYNEQF

j_gene: TRBJ2-6
v_gene: TRBV6-5
len: 14
CDR3aa: ASSYIRGDGANVLT

j_gene: TRBJ2-7
v_gene: TRBV19
len: 11
CDR3aa: ASSIGEDYEQY

j_gene: TRBJ1-5
v_gene: TRBV5-8
len: 11
CDR3aa: ASSPGGNQPQH

j_gene: TRBJ2-1
v_gene: TRBV6-5
len: 13
CDR3aa: ASRIAGGSYNEQF

j_gene: TRBJ1-3
v_gene: TRBV10-3
len: 14
CDR3aa: AISGQGSTSGNTIY